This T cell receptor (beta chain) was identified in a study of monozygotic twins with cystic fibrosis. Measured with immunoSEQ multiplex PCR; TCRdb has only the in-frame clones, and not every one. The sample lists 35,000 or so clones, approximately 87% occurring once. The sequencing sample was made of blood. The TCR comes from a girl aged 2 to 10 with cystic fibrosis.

CDR3 DNA sequence: TGTGCCAGCAGCTTGGCAGGGAATTCACCCCTCCACTTT. Its protein product is CASSLAGNSPLHF. The chain uses TRBV5-6 and TRBJ1-6; a weak D match, TRBD1 (5 bases). This CDR3 region has 13 residues. From germline, CDR1 is SGHDT and CDR2 YYEEEE. The V and J ends lost 0 bases and 7 bases respectively, with 5 bases between them.